This record covers a single TCR beta chain. Assay: immunoSEQ multiplex PCR; the TCRdb copy retains only in-frame clones and omits some. The sample has a few hundred thousand clones, around 83% seen once. This entry belongs to a study of blood T cell repertoires in COVID-19. Per germline, CDR1 SQVTM and CDR2 ANQGSEA. The trim removed 7 bases at V and 3 bases at J, leaving 10 bases unmatched. The CDR3 runs 15 residues. The material sequenced was PBMCs or T cells enriched from blood (not recorded which). V gene TRBV29-1 combines with J gene TRBJ2-1; TRBD2 aligns across 9 bases. The TCR originated in a woman in her fifties or sixties who had been exposed to COVID-19. CDR3 in DNA: TGCAGCGACCATCGTAGCGGGGGTCACTACAATGAGCAGTTCTTC. Protein product: CSDHRSGGHYNEQFF.